These 29 T cell receptor beta chains came from one sample sequenced in a study of T-cell reconstitution after alpha-beta-depleted transplantation in children. This sample's TCRbeta library carried unique molecular identifier barcodes. MiXCR, applied by TCRdb to the PCR reads, yields one record per CDR3 protein. The table records fewer than 1 million distinct CDR3 sequences, around 15% of them present only once. Specimen: PBMCs, mostly from graft donor cells, collected 360 days after TCRalphabeta/CD19-depleted stem cell transplant. The receptors were gathered from a male patient between 5 and 17 years old who had a stem cell transplant for acute lymphoblastic leukemia, so the T cells may come from the graft donor.

This clonotype was picked up many times. The V and J genes are TRBV2 and TRBJ2-1; 9 bases map to TRBD2. In germline, CDR1 is SNHLY, CDR2 FYNNEI. CDR3 length: 15 amino acids. Trimming cost V 6 bases and J 2 bases; bases outside gene matches: 5. CDR3 DNA sequence: TGTGCCAGCAGGGGAGGCGGGGGGGCCTACAATGAGCAGTTCTTC. Amino acid sequence: CASRGGGGAYNEQFF.

In this sample, this clonotype turned up a few times. This rearrangement joins TRBV5-1 to TRBJ2-2; 11 positions agree with TRBD2. The CDR3 is 16 residues long. After removal of 2 bases from V and 4 bases from J, the junction contained 4 bases not matched to a gene. Germline V gene lookup returns CDR1 SGHRS and CDR2 YFSETQ. The CDR3 nucleotides are TGCGCCAGCAGCTTTTTAGCGGGAGGGCGCACCGGGGAGCTGTTTTTT. Translation: CASSFLAGGRTGELFF.

The CDR3 coding sequence is TGTGCCAGCAGCGTATTTGGGGGGCGAGGCACTGAAGCTTTCTTT. This encodes CASSVFGGRGTEAFF. The V call is TRBV6-1, the J call TRBJ1-1; tentative D call: TRBD1 (6 bases). CDR1 is MNHNS, CDR2 SASEGT, per germline. The CDR3 length is 15 residues. V lost 6 bases, J lost 4 bases, and 18 bases lay in between.

This chain joins TRBV20-1 and TRBJ1-5, with no clear D. CDR1 and CDR2 from the germline V gene are DFQATT and SNEGSKA (reference sequence). The CDR3 spans 11 residues. The V and J ends lost 3 bases and 9 bases respectively, with 9 bases between them. CDR3 region: CSARIIGPQHF. CDR3 bases: TGCAGTGCTAGGATCATCGGGCCCCAGCATTTT.

This clonotype has only a few counts. The chain has TRBV9 and TRBJ2-6, with a weak D call TRBD1 (7 bases). Germline assignment: CDR1 SGDLS and CDR2 YYNGEE. V lost 1 base and J 0 bases, leaving 14 bases between the germline ends. There are 18 residues in the CDR3. CDR3 sequence reads: CASSVPRGEYSGANVLTF. CDR3 DNA sequence: TGTGCCAGCAGCGTACCCAGGGGGGAGTACTCTGGGGCCAACGTCCTGACTTTC.

This clonotype was seen a few times. The J gene is TRBJ1-5, the V gene TRBV10-3; TRBD1 aligns across 7 bases. The ends lost 2 bases at V and 1 base at J; junction bases unmatched: 5. Germline loops: CDR1 ENHRY, CDR2 SYGVKD. This CDR3 is built from 16 residues. CDR3 sequence: CAISEPDRSSNQPQHF. CDR3 nucleotides: TGTGCCATCAGTGAGCCGGACAGGTCGAGCAATCAGCCCCAGCATTTT.

The rearrangement joins TRBV7-8 to TRBJ2-4, with 9 bases that match TRBD1. This CDR3 is 20 amino acids long. Germline CDR1 is SGHVS and CDR2 is FQNEAQ. The ends lost 0 bases at V and 3 bases at J; junction bases unmatched: 15. The CDR3 nucleotides read TGTGCCAGCAGCTTAGCGCAAGTGACAGGGGGAAATTGGGGCAAAAACATTCAGTACTTC. This translates into CASSLAQVTGGNWGKNIQYF.

This chain joins TRBV4-2 and TRBJ2-7, with 16 bases that match TRBD2. The CDR3 runs to 19 residues. With 2 bases clipped from V and 0 bases from J, the junction kept 7 bases outside the gene matches. Germline V gene sequence: CDR1 LGHNA, CDR2 YNFKEQ. This chain's CDR3 is CASSQRGLAGGSSSYEQYF. The CDR3 region has the DNA TGTGCCAGCAGCCAACGGGGACTAGCGGGAGGGTCGAGCTCCTACGAGCAGTACTTC.

This sequence joins TRBV25-1 and TRBJ2-7, with no clear D. Trimming cost V 6 bases and J 2 bases, with 14 bases left between them. The CDR3 consists of 14 residues. The germline V gene encodes CDR1 MGHDK and CDR2 SYGVNS. The DNA for the CDR3 is TGTGCCAGCAGGCCTACTGGTATTACCTACGAGCAGTACTTC. Protein sequence: CASRPTGITYEQYF.

The chain couples TRBV7-9 to TRBJ2-5, with D uncertain. Trimming removed 7 bases at V and 5 bases at J, with 8 bases between. The CDR3 totals 11 residues. The germline V gene has CDR1 SEHNR and CDR2 FQNEAQ (reference sequence). The CDR3 spells CASTSWETQYF. In DNA form, the CDR3 reads TGTGCCAGCACATCCTGGGAGACCCAGTACTTC.

The chain recombines TRBV12-3 or TRBV12-4 with TRBJ1-4, with D unclear. The CDR3 covers 13 residues. Trimming cost V 5 bases and J 10 bases, with 14 bases left between them. DNA for the CDR3: TGTGCCAGCAGTGAGTGGCCGTTGGGAAAACTGTTTTTT. Protein sequence: CASSEWPLGKLFF.

This clonotype was seen a handful of times. The J gene is TRBJ1-1, the V gene TRBV25-1, with D uncertain. The CDR3 contains 12 residues. CDR1 and CDR2 (germline): MGHDK, SYGVNS. Between the trimmed V and J ends, which lost 7 bases and 0 bases, there was a span of 6 bases. CDR3 sequence reads: CASKQLNTEAFF. CDR3 nucleotide sequence: TGTGCCAGCAAACAGTTGAACACTGAAGCTTTCTTT.

The chain recombines TRBV20-1 with TRBJ2-3, with a possible D match to TRBD2 (6 bases). CDR3 length: 13 residues. CDR1 is DFQATT, CDR2 SNEGSKA, per germline (reference sequence). V lost 5 bases, J lost 1 base, and 10 bases lay in between. The CDR3 reads CSAVSGGTDTQYF. Written as DNA, the CDR3 is TGCAGTGCTGTTAGCGGAGGCACAGATACGCAGTATTTT.

This chain connects TRBV19 to TRBJ2-7; D is uncertain. The V end lost 1 base, the J end lost 2 bases, and 9 bases lay between the germline ends. Germline loops: CDR1 LNHDA, CDR2 SQIVND (reference sequence). This CDR3 spans 14 amino acids. CDR3 DNA sequence: TGTGCCAGTAGTATAGGACTGGCGACCTACGAGCAGTACTTC. Protein sequence: CASSIGLATYEQYF.

The rearrangement uses TRBV4-1 and TRBJ2-5; D not certain. Germline lookup yields CDR1 MGHRA and CDR2 YSYEKL. V lost 0 bases, J lost 5 bases, and 7 bases lay in between. The CDR3 covers 13 residues. CDR3 in DNA: TGCGCCAGCAGCCAAGATACGGAGGAGACCCAGTACTTC. Protein sequence: CASSQDTEETQYF.

The chain couples TRBV20-1 to TRBJ1-5; 8 nucleotides agree with TRBD1. CDR3 length equals 14 residues. J gave up 0 bases and V 6 bases, and 4 bases lay outside the gene matches. The germline V gene encodes CDR1 DFQATT and CDR2 SNEGSKA (reference sequence). This CDR3 is CSAGTGYSNQPQHF. DNA of the CDR3: TGCAGTGCAGGGACAGGCTATAGCAATCAGCCCCAGCATTTT.

The V and J genes are TRBV6-5 and TRBJ1-4, with D unclear. This CDR3 is built from 15 residues. V lost 2 bases, J lost 3 bases, and 10 bases lay in between. Germline V gene lookup returns CDR1 MNHEY and CDR2 SVGAGI. In nucleotides, the CDR3 is TGTGCCAGCAGTTACGAGCCCAACCCTAATGAAAAACTGTTTTTT. Protein product: CASSYEPNPNEKLFF.

This clonotype was observed a handful of times. The chain is built from TRBV11-2 and TRBJ2-1; 13 nucleotides align to TRBD2. This CDR3 is built from 18 residues. Germline V gene lookup returns CDR1 SGHAT and CDR2 FQNNGV. V was pared by 3 bases and J by 0 bases, with 5 bases of the junction left unmatched. The CDR3 region is CASSFRGLAGSSYNEQFF. The CDR3 bases are TGTGCCAGCAGCTTTAGGGGACTAGCGGGGAGCTCCTACAATGAGCAGTTCTTC. Looking up the rest from reference TRBV11-2 and TRBJ2-1 gives the full variable domain: EAGVAQSPRYKIIEKRQSVAFWCNPISGHATLYWYQQILGQGPKLLIQFQNNGVVDDSQLPKDRFSAERLKGVDSTLKIQPAKLEDSAVYLCASSFRGLAGSSYNEQFFGPGTRLTVL.

The chain uses TRBV4-2 and TRBJ1-2, with D unclear. The CDR3 has 13 amino acids. V was trimmed by 7 bases and J by 0 bases, leaving 9 bases between them. Germline V gene data show CDR1 as LGHNA and CDR2 as YNFKEQ. CDR3 residues: CASKNSANYGYTF. The CDR3, as DNA: TGTGCCAGCAAAAACAGCGCTAACTATGGCTACACCTTC.

The CDR3 nucleotides are TGCGCCAGCAGCTCATGGACGGACTCCTACGAGCAGTACTTC. Its protein product is CASSSWTDSYEQYF. V gene TRBV5-1 combines with J gene TRBJ2-7, with D uncertain. Germline V gene data show CDR1 as SGHRS and CDR2 as YFSETQ. The CDR3 sequence is 14 residues long. Trimming pared 3 bases from V and 0 bases from J, leaving 10 bases between.

V gene TRBV7-3 combines with J gene TRBJ2-5, with a weak D call TRBD2 (6 bases). Germline V gene sequence: CDR1 SGHTA, CDR2 FQGTGA. The CDR3 loop spans 13 amino acids. V was trimmed by 1 base and J by 7 bases, leaving 10 bases between them. CDR3 sequence reads: CASSLIGGSTQYF. The CDR3 bases are TGTGCCAGCAGCTTAATTGGGGGGTCGACCCAGTACTTC.

The J gene is TRBJ2-7, the V gene TRBV5-1; a weak D match, TRBD2 (5 bases). There are 13 residues in the CDR3. Between the trimmed V and J ends, which lost 3 bases and 2 bases, there was a span of 9 bases. CDR1 is SGHRS, CDR2 YFSETQ, per germline. CDR3: CASSWTETYEQYF. CDR3 DNA sequence: TGCGCCAGCAGCTGGACTGAAACCTACGAGCAGTACTTC.

Written as DNA, the CDR3 is TGCGCCAGCAGCTTGAAGGGGACAGGGTCCTACGAGCAGTACTTC. Its protein product is CASSLKGTGSYEQYF. V is TRBV5-1 and J is TRBJ2-7; the match to TRBD1 covers 9 bases. Germline V gives CDR1 SGHRS, CDR2 YFSETQ. This CDR3 is 15 amino acids long. V gave up 1 base and J gave up 1 base; unmatched junction bases: 3.

This clonotype showed up just a few times. V is TRBV25-1 and J is TRBJ2-5, with 9 bases identical to TRBD1. This CDR3 is 13 amino acids long. Looked up from germline, CDR1 is MGHDK and CDR2 is SYGVNS. V lost 6 bases, J lost 4 bases, and 3 bases stayed unmatched. CDR3 in amino acids: CASRQGAVETQYF. CDR3 bases: TGTGCCAGCAGACAGGGGGCCGTAGAGACCCAGTACTTC.

The rearrangement joins TRBV5-1 to TRBJ2-3; 11 bases agree with TRBD2. Germline CDR1 SGHRS, CDR2 YFSETQ. The junction had 13 bases not matched to a gene; V was cut back by 2 bases and J by 2 bases. The CDR3 consists of 19 residues. The CDR3 nucleotides are TGCGCCAGCAGCTTAGGCCAGTCCTTTAGCGGGAGGGCCACAGATACGCAGTATTTT. The encoded protein is CASSLGQSFSGRATDTQYF.

Only a few counts were recorded for this clonotype. The V call is TRBV27, the J call TRBJ2-1; 8 bases fit TRBD1. From germline, CDR1 is MNHEY and CDR2 SMNVEV (reference sequence). The CDR3 is 17 amino acids. J gave up 5 bases and V 5 bases, and 14 bases lay outside the gene matches. The DNA of the CDR3 is TGTGCCAGCAGTCTTATAACAGGGGGGCCTGGAAACAATGAGCAGTTCTTC. Protein product: CASSLITGGPGNNEQFF.

There are a few counts of this clonotype. The chain uses TRBV12-3 or TRBV12-4 and TRBJ2-2; perhaps TRBD1 as D (6 bases). Trimming took 11 bases from V and 0 from J, leaving 16 bases between them. The CDR3 spans 15 residues. CDR3 in DNA: TGTGCCTGTACAACAGGGACATCGAACACCGGGGAGCTGTTTTTT. As protein: CACTTGTSNTGELFF.

This chain joins TRBV25-1 and TRBJ2-1; TRBD2 might be the D (5 bases). Looked up from germline, CDR1 is MGHDK and CDR2 is SYGVNS. Trimming left V 7 bases short and J 3 bases short, with 13 bases between. The CDR3 has 14 amino acids. The CDR3 DNA sequence: TGTGCCAGCATAGGACTCACCCTCTACAATGAGCAGTTCTTC. This sequence encodes CASIGLTLYNEQFF.

This sequence joins TRBV14 and TRBJ1-2; TRBD1 matches at 7 bases. The J segment lost 0 bases and the V segment lost 4 bases, leaving 2 bases of the junction unmatched. From germline, CDR1 is SGHDN and CDR2 FVKESK. The CDR3 contains 14 residues. The CDR3 here is CASSPGQANYGYTF. In DNA, the CDR3 is TGTGCCAGCAGCCCCGGACAGGCTAACTATGGCTACACCTTC. Combining the CDR3 with reference TRBV14 and TRBJ1-2 gives the whole variable domain EAGVTQFPSHSVIEKGQTVTLRCDPISGHDNLYWYRRVMGKEIKFLLHFVKESKQDESGMPNNRFLAERTGGTYSTLKVQPAELEDSGVYFCASSPGQANYGYTFGSGTRLTVV.